This section outlines one TCR beta chain sequence together with its context. These data come from a study of cytomegalovirus exposure and HLA in healthy donors. PCR employed 60 Vbeta and 13 Jbeta primers. Assay: immunoSEQ multiplex PCR; the TCRdb copy retains only in-frame clones and omits some. Of roughly 180,000 clones in the sample, more than 60% are singletons; the top ten hold 1.4%. The junction had 5 bases not matched to a gene; V was cut back by 0 bases and J by 6 bases. The CDR3 length is 14 residues. The germline gives CDR1 SGHRS, CDR2 YFSETQ. This receptor was taken from a woman aged 25 to 39 in good health and CMV-seropositive. The chain is built from TRBV5-1 and TRBJ2-7; 8 bases are a match to TRBD1. The material sequenced was PBMCs. As DNA, the CDR3 is TGCGCCAGCAGCTTGGTGGGCAGGGGGCCCGAGCAGTACTTC. This translates into CASSLVGRGPEQYF.